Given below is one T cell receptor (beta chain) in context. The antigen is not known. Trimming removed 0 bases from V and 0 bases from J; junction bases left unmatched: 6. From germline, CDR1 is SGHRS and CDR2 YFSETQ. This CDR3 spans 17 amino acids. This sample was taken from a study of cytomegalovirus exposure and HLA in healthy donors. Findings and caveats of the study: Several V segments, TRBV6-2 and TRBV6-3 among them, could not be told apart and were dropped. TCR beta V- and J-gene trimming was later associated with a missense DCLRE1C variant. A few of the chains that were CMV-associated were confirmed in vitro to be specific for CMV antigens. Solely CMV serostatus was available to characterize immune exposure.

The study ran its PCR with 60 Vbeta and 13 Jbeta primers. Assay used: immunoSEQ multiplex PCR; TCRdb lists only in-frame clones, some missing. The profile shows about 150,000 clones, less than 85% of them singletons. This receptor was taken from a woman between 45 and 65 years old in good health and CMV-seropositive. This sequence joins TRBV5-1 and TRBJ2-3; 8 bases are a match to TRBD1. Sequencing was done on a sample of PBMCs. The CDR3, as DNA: TGCGCCAGCAGCTTGGTCGCCCAGGGGGCCAGCACAGATACGCAGTATTTT. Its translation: CASSLVAQGASTDTQYF.